The 4 T cell receptor beta chains presented below share a single source sample, sequenced in a study of cytomegalovirus exposure and HLA in healthy donors. It was with 60 Vbeta and 13 Jbeta primers that the PCR ran. Method: immunoSEQ multiplex PCR; TCRdb's copy keeps in-frame clones and lacks some. The sample holds 150,000 to 180,000 clones, 74% seen once. The sequenced sample was PBMCs. The receptor set was obtained from a man in his thirties or forties in good health and CMV-seronegative.

The V gene is TRBV6-1, the J gene TRBJ2-7; TRBD1 might be the D (5 bases). Deletions cut 8 bases from V and 4 bases from J, with 15 bases between. Looked up from germline, CDR1 is MNHNS and CDR2 is SASEGT. This CDR3 comprises 13 residues. The chain's CDR3 is CASGPRESYEQYF. CDR3 sequence (DNA): TGTGCCAGCGGGCCCAGGGAATCGTACGAGCAGTACTTC.

The chain uses TRBV5-5 and TRBJ2-7; no clear D. Germline V lookup: CDR1 SGHKS, CDR2 YYEKEE (reference sequence). The CDR3 runs 15 residues. Trimming removed 5 bases at V and 2 bases at J, with 17 bases between. DNA of the CDR3: TGTGCCAGCAGTTTCTCTCCCCAGGTCCCCTACGAGCAGTACTTC. The encoded protein is CASSFSPQVPYEQYF.

This clone was picked up one time. Other nucleotide sequences in the sample specify the same CDR3. This rearrangement joins TRBV7-9 to TRBJ1-1; D is uncertain. CDR3 size: 14 residues. Trimming left V 5 bases short and J 2 bases short, with 12 bases between. Per the germline V gene, CDR1 is SEHNR and CDR2 is FQNEAQ (reference sequence). The CDR3 region is CASSNSRHNTEAFF. The CDR3 bases are TGTGCCAGCAGCAACAGCAGGCACAACACTGAAGCTTTCTTT.

This clone was recorded a few times. This chain uses TRBV9 with TRBJ2-7; 12 bases are a match to TRBD1. CDR1 SGDLS and CDR2 YYNGEE come from the germline V gene. V lost 4 bases to trimming and J lost 2 bases; unmatched junction nucleotides: 10. The length of the CDR3 is 17 residues. The DNA for the CDR3 is TGTGCCAGCAGCCCCCGGGACAGGGGGCTTGATGCCTACGAGCAGTACTTC. Protein sequence: CASSPRDRGLDAYEQYF.